This T cell receptor (beta chain) was captured in a study of identical twins. TCRdb re-called the 5' RACE reads with MiXCR, one entry per CDR3 protein. The sample has approximately 690,000 distinct CDR3 sequences, 5.5% to 7.5% seen once. Per germline, CDR1 DFQATT and CDR2 SNEGSKA (reference sequence). This CDR3 region has 14 residues. The V end was cut by 0 bases, the J end by 1 base, with 7 bases between. This clonotype was detected ten times or more. The source of this sequence is a man between 18 and 35 years old in good health. Sequencing was done on a sample of naive T cells sorted from blood. The J gene is TRBJ1-5, the V gene TRBV20-1; D gene unclear. The CDR3 loop reads CSARDQDSNQPQHF. CDR3 bases: TGCAGTGCTAGAGATCAGGACAGCAATCAGCCCCAGCATTTT.